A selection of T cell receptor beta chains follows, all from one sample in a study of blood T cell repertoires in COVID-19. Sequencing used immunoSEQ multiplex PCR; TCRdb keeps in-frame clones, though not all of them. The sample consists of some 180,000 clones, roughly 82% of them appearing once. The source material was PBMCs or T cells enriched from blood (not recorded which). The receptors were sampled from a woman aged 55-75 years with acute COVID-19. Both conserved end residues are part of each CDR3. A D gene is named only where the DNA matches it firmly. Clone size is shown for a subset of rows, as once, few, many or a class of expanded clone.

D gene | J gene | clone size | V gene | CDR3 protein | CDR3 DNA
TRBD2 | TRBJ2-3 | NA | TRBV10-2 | CASIFKAGGTDTQYF | TGCGCCAGCATCTTTAAGGCGGGGGGCACAGATACGCAGTATTTT
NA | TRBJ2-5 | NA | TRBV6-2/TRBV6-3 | CASSSNRAPETQYF | TGTGCCAGCAGTTCCAACAGGGCCCCAGAGACCCAGTACTTC
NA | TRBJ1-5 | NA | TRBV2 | CASSEWAQPQHF | TGTGCCAGCAGTGAATGGGCTCAGCCCCAGCATTTT
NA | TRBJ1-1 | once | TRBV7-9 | CASSFDSILGAFF | TGTGCCAGCAGCTTTGATTCGATTCTAGGAGCTTTCTTT
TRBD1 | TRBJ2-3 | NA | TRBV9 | CASSLSTTLITTGYTDTQYF | TGTGCCAGCAGCCTATCAACTACTTTAATCACGACAGGGTACACAGATACGCAGTATTTT
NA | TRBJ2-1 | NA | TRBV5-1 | CASSPQGWEQFF | TGCGCCAGCAGCCCACAGGGATGGGAGCAGTTCTTC
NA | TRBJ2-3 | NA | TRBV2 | CASHRDISDTQYF | TGTGCCAGCCACCGGGACATCTCAGATACGCAGTATTTT
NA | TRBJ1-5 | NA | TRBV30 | CAWSFSSGNQPQHF | TGTGCCTGGAGTTTCTCGTCAGGTAATCAGCCCCAGCATTTT
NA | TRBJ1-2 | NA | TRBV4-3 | CASSQLASDPYYGYTF | TGCGCCAGCAGCCAACTCGCCAGCGACCCTTACTATGGCTACACCTTC
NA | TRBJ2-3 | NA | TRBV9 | CASSVGAGFTDTQYF | TGTGCCAGCAGCGTAGGGGCGGGGTTCACAGATACGCAGTATTTT
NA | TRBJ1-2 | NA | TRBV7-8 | CASSLGVANYGYTF | TGTGCCAGCAGCCTGGGAGTTGCTAACTATGGCTACACCTTC
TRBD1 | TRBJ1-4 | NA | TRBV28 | CASSRTGGGEKLFF | TGTGCCAGCAGCCGGACAGGGGGCGGTGAAAAACTGTTTTTT
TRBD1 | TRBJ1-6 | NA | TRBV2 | CASFDRVGSPLHF | TGTGCCAGCTTCGACAGGGTCGGTTCACCCCTCCACTTT
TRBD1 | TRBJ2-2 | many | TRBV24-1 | CATSREQGASGELFF | TGTGCCACTTCGAGAGAACAGGGGGCATCCGGGGAGCTGTTTTTT
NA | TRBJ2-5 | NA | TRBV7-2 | CASSLSETQYF | TGTGCCAGCAGCCTAAGCGAGACCCAGTACTTC
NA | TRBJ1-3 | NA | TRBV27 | CASSFSRGNTIYF | TGTGCCAGCAGTTTTTCTAGGGGAAACACCATATATTTT
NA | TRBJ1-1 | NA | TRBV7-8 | CASSWGREGVAFF | TGTGCCAGCAGCTGGGGGAGGGAAGGCGTAGCTTTCTTT
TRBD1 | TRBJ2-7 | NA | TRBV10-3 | CAISESGTGNEQYF | TGTGCCATCAGTGAGTCTGGGACAGGGAACGAGCAGTACTTC
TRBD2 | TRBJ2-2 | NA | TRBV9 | CASSVTTSGRGTGELFF | TGTGCCAGCAGCGTAACGACTAGCGGGAGAGGAACCGGGGAGCTGTTTTTT
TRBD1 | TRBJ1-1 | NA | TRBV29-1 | CSVQFRGTEAFF | TGCAGCGTTCAGTTCAGGGGGACTGAAGCTTTCTTT
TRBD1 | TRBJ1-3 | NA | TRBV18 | CASSPRQGADGNTIYF | TGTGCCAGCTCACCGCGACAGGGGGCCGATGGAAACACCATATATTTT
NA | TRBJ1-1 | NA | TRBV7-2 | CASSLDPLVNEAFF | TGTGCCAGCAGCTTAGATCCCCTAGTTAATGAAGCTTTCTTT
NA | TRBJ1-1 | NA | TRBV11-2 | CASSSRISNTEAFF | TGTGCCAGCAGCTCGAGGATCTCGAACACTGAAGCTTTCTTT
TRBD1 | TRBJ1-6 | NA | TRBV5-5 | CASSLGPGQGSSPLHF | TGTGCCAGCAGCTTGGGCCCGGGACAGGGGTCTTCACCCCTCCACTTT
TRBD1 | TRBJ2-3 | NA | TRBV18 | CASSLTGVSTDTQYF | TGTGCCAGCTCTTTGACAGGGGTGAGCACAGATACGCAGTATTTT
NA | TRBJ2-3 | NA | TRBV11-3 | CASSPLRNTDTQYF | TGTGCCAGCAGCCCCTTGAGGAACACAGATACGCAGTATTTT
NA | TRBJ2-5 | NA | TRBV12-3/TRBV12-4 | CASTVDSSETQYF | TGTGCCAGCACCGTGGACTCCTCGGAGACCCAGTACTTC
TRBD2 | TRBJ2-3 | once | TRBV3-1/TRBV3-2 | CASSRGRTTDTQYF | TGTGCCAGCAGCCGCGGGAGGACTACAGATACGCAGTATTTT
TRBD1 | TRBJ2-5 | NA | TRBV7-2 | CASSTPGQGGETQYF | TGTGCCAGCAGCACCCCGGGACAGGGTGGAGAGACCCAGTACTTC
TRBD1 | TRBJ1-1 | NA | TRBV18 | CASSPGQGSEAFF | TGTGCCAGCTCACCCGGACAGGGGAGTGAAGCTTTCTTT
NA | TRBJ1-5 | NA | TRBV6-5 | CASSYSRNQPQHF | TGTGCCAGCAGTTACTCCCGTAATCAGCCCCAGCATTTT
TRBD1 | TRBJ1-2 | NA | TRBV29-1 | CSVKDRGDGYTF | TGCAGCGTTAAAGACAGGGGGGATGGCTACACCTTC
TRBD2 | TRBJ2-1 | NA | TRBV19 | CASSIPRAGGDNEQFF | TGTGCCAGTAGTATTCCTCGGGCGGGGGGGGACAATGAGCAGTTCTTC
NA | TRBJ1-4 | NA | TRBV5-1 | CASSPRPGDNEKLFF | TGCGCCAGCAGCCCCCGCCCCGGGGATAATGAAAAACTGTTTTTT
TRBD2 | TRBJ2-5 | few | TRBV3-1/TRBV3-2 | CASSQEGGLAAETQYF | TGTGCCAGCAGCCAAGAAGGAGGACTAGCGGCAGAGACCCAGTACTTC
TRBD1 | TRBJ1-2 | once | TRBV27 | CASSSNEGQGAGYYGYTF | TGTGCCAGCAGTTCGAACGAGGGACAGGGGGCCGGGTACTATGGCTACACCTTC
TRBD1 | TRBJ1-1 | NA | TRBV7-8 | CASSLPRQGRTEAFF | TGTGCCAGCAGCTTACCTCGACAGGGGCGCACTGAAGCTTTCTTT
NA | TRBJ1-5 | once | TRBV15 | CATSRDFYSNQPQHF | TGTGCCACCAGCAGAGATTTCTATAGCAATCAGCCCCAGCATTTT
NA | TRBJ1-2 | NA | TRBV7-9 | CASSMDSFYGYTF | TGTGCCAGCAGCATGGACAGTTTCTATGGCTACACCTTC
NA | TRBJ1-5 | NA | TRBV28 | CASSVPTAFSSNQPQHF | TGTGCCAGCAGTGTGCCGACAGCTTTTTCTAGCAATCAGCCCCAGCATTTT
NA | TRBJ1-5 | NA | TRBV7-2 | CASILYPLVKGGQPQHF | TGTGCCAGCATTCTCTATCCGTTAGTTAAGGGAGGTCAGCCCCAGCATTTT
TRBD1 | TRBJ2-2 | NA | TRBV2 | CASIRDSHTGELFF | TGTGCCAGCATCCGGGACAGCCACACCGGGGAGCTGTTTTTT
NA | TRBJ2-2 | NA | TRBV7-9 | CASGPAGRRGTGELFF | TGTGCCAGCGGCCCTGCAGGCAGGAGGGGCACCGGGGAGCTGTTTTTT
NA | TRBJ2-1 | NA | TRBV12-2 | CASRSKVLAGLRFYNEQFF | TGTGCAAGTCGCTCGAAGGTGCTAGCGGGCCTCCGATTCTACAATGAGCAGTTCTTC
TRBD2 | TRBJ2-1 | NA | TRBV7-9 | CASSLSVAGGNEQFF | TGTGCCAGCAGCTTATCTGTAGCGGGGGGCAATGAGCAGTTCTTC
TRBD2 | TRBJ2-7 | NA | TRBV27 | CASKEGLARYEQYF | TGTGCCAGCAAAGAGGGACTAGCGCGTTACGAGCAGTACTTC
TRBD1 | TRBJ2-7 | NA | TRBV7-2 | CASSSGGQGPSYEQYF | TGTGCCAGCAGCTCCGGCGGACAGGGCCCCTCCTACGAGCAGTACTTC
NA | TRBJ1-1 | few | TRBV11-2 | CASSLKRVLEAFF | TGTGCCAGCAGCTTAAAAAGAGTCCTCGAAGCTTTCTTT
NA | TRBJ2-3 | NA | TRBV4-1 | CASSPSFGTDTQYF | TGCGCCAGCAGCCCCTCTTTCGGCACAGATACGCAGTATTTT
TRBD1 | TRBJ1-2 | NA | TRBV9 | CASSPGVRQGAQGYTF | TGTGCCAGCAGCCCCGGGGTAAGGCAGGGGGCACAAGGCTACACCTTC
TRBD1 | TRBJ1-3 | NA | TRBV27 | CASSLSGLTGAGNTIYF | TGTGCCAGCAGTTTATCGGGTTTGACAGGGGCAGGAAACACCATATATTTT
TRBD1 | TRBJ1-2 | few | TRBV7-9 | CASSQAGTGSGYTF | TGTGCCAGCAGCCAGGCCGGGACAGGGTCTGGCTACACCTTC
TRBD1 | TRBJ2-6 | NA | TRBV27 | CASSFWTGGNTFSGANVLTF | TGTGCCAGCAGTTTTTGGACAGGGGGCAATACCTTCTCTGGGGCCAACGTCCTGACTTTC